Following are 3 T cell receptor beta chains from one sample sequenced in a study of OX40 agonist ivuxolimab in advanced cancers. Sequencing was performed with immunoSEQ multiplex PCR; in TCRdb, only in-frame clones are kept and a portion is missing. The table lists roughly 100,000 clones, roughly 90% of them singletons. The sample was CD4+ or CD8+ T cells sorted from blood, taken in a trial of the OX40 agonist ivuxolimab. The receptors originated from an adult with an advanced solid tumor such as melanoma, head and neck, liver or kidney cancer.

The CDR3 sequence: CASSQTARNQPQHF. The DNA for the CDR3 is TGTGCCAGCAGCCAGACAGCGCGGAATCAGCCCCAGCATTTT. The chain is built from TRBV6-5 and TRBJ1-5; weak D call: TRBD1 (5 bases). Deletions cut 6 bases from V and 4 bases from J, with 13 bases between. The V gene's germline CDR1 is MNHEY and CDR2 SVGAGI. This CDR3 is 14 amino acids long.

This chain uses TRBV6-4 with TRBJ2-1, with D perhaps given as TRBD1 or TRBD2 (5 bases each). The CDR3 runs 9 residues. CDR1 and CDR2 from the germline V gene are MRHNA and SNTAGT. V was shortened by 11 bases and J by 7 bases, with 6 bases between the two germline ends. CDR3 coding DNA: TGTGCCGGGGGTAATGAGCAGTTCTTC. Amino acids: CAGGNEQFF.

This clone was observed a single time. This sequence joins TRBV7-9 and TRBJ2-3; D tentatively fits TRBD1 or TRBD2 (5 bases each). The CDR3 is 15 amino acids. Germline V gives CDR1 SEHNR, CDR2 FQNEAQ (reference sequence). The V end lost 2 bases, the J end lost 2 bases, and 11 bases lay between the germline ends. In nucleotides, the CDR3 is TGTGCCAGCAGCTTAAAAGGGGACGCCACAGATACGCAGTATTTT. It is translated as CASSLKGDATDTQYF.